A selection of T cell receptor beta chains follows, all from one sample in a study of T cell changes during pregnancy in multiple sclerosis. Here immunoSEQ multiplex PCR was the method, and the copy in TCRdb shows in-frame clones only, minus some. The sample includes 25,000 to 30,000 clones, approximately 91% seen only once; the top ten take roughly 0.6%. The source material was CD4+ T cells from peripheral blood mononuclear cells, sampled in the first trimester of pregnancy. These receptors were obtained from a female donor in good health, enrolled as a control in a pregnancy study. The CDR3 runs from the conserved cysteine through the conserved F or W. The D gene is left open where the match is weak. Clone size is shown for a subset of rows, as once, few, many or a class of expanded clone.

v_call	d_call	clone_size	j_call	cdr3_aa	cdr3_nt
TRBV30	TRBD1	NA	TRBJ2-3	CAWSVGGAGGEDTQYF	TGTGCCTGGAGTGTAGGGGGTGCAGGGGGCGAAGATACGCAGTATTTT
TRBV4-1	NA	NA	TRBJ2-1	CASSQNGGEQFF	TGCGCCAGCAGCCAAAACGGGGGTGAGCAGTTCTTC
TRBV6-1	TRBD2	NA	TRBJ2-1	CASSELTSGSLGNEQFF	TGTGCCAGCAGTGAACTGACTAGCGGGAGTCTAGGAAATGAGCAGTTCTTC
TRBV2	TRBD1	NA	TRBJ1-2	CASSFVTGGNGYTF	TGTGCCAGCAGTTTCGTGACAGGGGGAAATGGCTACACCTTC
TRBV28	TRBD1	NA	TRBJ2-7	CASSLTGTVYEQYF	TGTGCCAGCAGTTTAACCGGGACAGTCTACGAGCAGTACTTC
TRBV19	NA	NA	TRBJ1-1	CASSEGEGTEAFF	TGTGCCAGTAGTGAAGGGGAAGGCACTGAAGCTTTCTTT
TRBV28	TRBD1	few	TRBJ1-5	CASSFAGQDSQPQHF	TGTGCCAGCAGTTTTGCGGGACAGGATAGTCAGCCCCAGCATTTT
TRBV15	TRBD2	NA	TRBJ2-5	CATSRLIAGVGETQYF	TGTGCCACCAGCAGATTGATAGCGGGAGTCGGGGAGACCCAGTACTTC
TRBV4-2	NA	NA	TRBJ2-1	CASSQDLLNEQFF	TGTGCCAGCAGCCAAGATCTTCTTAATGAGCAGTTCTTC
TRBV7-9	NA	NA	TRBJ2-7	CASSLVPGSYEQYF	TGTGCCAGCAGCTTAGTCCCAGGGTCCTACGAGCAGTACTTC
TRBV11-2	NA	NA	TRBJ1-6	CASSLMAGYNSPLHF	TGTGCCAGCAGCTTAATGGCGGGGTATAATTCACCCCTCCACTTT
TRBV2	TRBD1	NA	TRBJ2-3	CASSVADRDRQYF	TGTGCCAGCAGTGTGGCAGACCGGGACAGGCAGTATTTT